This TCR beta chain was sequenced for a study of blood T cell repertoires in COVID-19. Study as a whole: Spain, Italy and the United States supplied samples that represented acute and convalescent COVID-19. PBMCs, B-cell-depleted T cells, or T cells provided the cDNA or gDNA that made up the material.

Data came from immunoSEQ multiplex PCR; TCRdb stores just in-frame clones and leaves some out. The sample holds about 220,000 clones, 85% to 90% seen once. V was clipped by 7 bases and J by 3 bases; unmatched bases: 7. CDR1 and CDR2 from the germline V gene are ENHRY and SYGVKD. The CDR3 has 15 residues. The sample holds a few counts of this clone. The sequencing input was PBMCs or T cells enriched from blood (not recorded which). The sequence came from a woman aged 18-29 years in a cohort exposed to, infected with or recovered from COVID-19 (not recorded which). The chain employs TRBV10-3 and TRBJ2-2; 8 positions match TRBD1. The CDR3 coding sequence is TGTGCCATCAAAGAAGGACAGGGAGACACCGGGGAGCTGTTTTTT. This codes for CAIKEGQGDTGELFF.